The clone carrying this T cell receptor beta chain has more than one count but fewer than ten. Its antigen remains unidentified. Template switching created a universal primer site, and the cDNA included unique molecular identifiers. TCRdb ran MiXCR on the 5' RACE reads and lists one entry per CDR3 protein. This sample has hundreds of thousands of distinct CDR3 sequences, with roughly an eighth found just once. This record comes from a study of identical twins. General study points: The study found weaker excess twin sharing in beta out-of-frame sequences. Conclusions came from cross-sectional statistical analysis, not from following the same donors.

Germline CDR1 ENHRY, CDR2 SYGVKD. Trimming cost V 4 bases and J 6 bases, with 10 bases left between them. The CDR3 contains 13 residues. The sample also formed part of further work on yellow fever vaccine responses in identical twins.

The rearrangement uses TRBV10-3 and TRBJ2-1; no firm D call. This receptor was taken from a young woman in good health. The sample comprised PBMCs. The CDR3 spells CAISGEVGNEQFF. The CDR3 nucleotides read TGTGCCATCAGTGGTGAGGTGGGCAATGAGCAGTTCTTC.